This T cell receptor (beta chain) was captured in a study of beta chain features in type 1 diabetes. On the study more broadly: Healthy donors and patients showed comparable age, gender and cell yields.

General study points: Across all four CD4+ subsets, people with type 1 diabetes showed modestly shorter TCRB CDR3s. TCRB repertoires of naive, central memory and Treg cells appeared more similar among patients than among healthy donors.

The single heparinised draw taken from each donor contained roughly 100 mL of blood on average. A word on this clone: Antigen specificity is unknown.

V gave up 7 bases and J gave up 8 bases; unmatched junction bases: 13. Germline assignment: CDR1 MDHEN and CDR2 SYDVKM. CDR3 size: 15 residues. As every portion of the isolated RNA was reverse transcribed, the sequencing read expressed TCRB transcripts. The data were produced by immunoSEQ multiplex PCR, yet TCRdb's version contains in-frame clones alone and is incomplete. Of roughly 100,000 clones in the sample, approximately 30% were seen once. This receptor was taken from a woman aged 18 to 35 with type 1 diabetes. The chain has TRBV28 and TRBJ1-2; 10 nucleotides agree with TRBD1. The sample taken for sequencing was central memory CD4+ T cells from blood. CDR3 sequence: CASTVPGQGLGGYTF. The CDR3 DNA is TGTGCCAGCACCGTTCCGGGACAGGGGCTGGGAGGCTACACCTTC.